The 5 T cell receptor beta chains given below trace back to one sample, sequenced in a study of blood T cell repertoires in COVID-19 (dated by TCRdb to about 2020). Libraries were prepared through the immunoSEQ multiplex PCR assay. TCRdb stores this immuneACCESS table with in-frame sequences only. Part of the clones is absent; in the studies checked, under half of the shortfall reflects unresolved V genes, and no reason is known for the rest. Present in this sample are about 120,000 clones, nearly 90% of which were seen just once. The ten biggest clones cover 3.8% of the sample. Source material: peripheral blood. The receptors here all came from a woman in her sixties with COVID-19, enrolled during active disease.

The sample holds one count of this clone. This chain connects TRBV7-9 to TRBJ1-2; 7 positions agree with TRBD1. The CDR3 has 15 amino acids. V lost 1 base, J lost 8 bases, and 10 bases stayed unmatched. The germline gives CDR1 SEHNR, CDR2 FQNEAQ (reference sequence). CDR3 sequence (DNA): TGTGCCAGCAGCTTAGTAGCACAGGGGCGAGGAGGCTACACCTTC. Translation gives CASSLVAQGRGGYTF.

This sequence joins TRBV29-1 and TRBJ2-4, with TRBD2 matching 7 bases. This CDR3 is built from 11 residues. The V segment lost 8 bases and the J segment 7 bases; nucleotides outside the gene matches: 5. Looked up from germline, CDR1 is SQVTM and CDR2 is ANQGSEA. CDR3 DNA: TGCAGCCTGGGGGAGGGGAACATTCAGTACTTC. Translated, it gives CSLGEGNIQYF.

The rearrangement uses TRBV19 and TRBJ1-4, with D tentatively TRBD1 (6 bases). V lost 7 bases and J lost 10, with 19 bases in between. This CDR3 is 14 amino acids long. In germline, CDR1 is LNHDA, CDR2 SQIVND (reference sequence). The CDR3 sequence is CASTHNYRVRKLFF. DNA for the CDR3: TGTGCCAGTACGCACAATTACAGGGTCCGAAAACTGTTTTTT.

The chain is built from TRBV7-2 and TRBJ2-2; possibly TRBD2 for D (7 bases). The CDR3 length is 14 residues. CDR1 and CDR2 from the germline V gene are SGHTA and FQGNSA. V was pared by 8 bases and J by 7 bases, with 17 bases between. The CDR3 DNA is TGTGCCAGCTCCGGGGGGCTGGAGGTCGGGGAGCTGTTTTTT. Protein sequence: CASSGGLEVGELFF.

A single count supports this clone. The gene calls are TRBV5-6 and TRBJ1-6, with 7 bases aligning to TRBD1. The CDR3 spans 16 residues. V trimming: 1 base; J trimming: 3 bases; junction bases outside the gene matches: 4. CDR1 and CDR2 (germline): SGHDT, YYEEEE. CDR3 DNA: TGTGCCAGCAGCTTGTACGGGACAGTCTATAATTCACCCCTCCACTTT. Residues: CASSLYGTVYNSPLHF.